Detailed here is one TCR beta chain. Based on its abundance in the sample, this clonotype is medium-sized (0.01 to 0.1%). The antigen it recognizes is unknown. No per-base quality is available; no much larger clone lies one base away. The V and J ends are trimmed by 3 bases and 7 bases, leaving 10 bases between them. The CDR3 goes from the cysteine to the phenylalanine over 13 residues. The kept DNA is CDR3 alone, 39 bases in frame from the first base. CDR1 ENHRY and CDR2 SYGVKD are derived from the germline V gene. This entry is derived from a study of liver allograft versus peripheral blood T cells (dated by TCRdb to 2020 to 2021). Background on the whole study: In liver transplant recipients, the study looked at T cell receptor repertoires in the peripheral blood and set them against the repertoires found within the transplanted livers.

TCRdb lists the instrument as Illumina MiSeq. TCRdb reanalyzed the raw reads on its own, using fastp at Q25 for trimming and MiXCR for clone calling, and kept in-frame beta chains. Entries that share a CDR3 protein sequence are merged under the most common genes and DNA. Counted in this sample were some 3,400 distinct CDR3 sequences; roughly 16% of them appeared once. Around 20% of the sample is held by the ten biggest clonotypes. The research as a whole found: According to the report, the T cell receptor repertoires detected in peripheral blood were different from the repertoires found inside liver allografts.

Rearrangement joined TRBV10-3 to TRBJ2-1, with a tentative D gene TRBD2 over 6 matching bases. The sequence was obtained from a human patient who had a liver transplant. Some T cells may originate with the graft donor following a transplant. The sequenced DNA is TGTGCCATCAGTGAAAATGGGGGGAATGAGCAGTTCTTC. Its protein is CAISENGGNEQFF.